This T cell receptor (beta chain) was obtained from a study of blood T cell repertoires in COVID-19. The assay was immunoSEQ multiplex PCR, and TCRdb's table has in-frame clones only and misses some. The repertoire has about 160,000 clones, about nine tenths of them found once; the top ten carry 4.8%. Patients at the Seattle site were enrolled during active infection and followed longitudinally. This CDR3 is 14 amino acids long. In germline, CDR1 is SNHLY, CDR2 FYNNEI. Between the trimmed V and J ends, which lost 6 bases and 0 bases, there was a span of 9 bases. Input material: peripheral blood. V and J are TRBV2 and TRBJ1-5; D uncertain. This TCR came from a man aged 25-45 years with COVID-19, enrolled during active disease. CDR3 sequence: CASSGSISNQPQHF. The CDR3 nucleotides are TGTGCCAGCAGCGGGAGCATTAGCAATCAGCCCCAGCATTTT.